One sample yielded the 9 T cell receptor beta chains listed below, sequenced in a study of blood T cell repertoires in COVID-19. The table came from immunoSEQ multiplex PCR; TCRdb's copy has only in-frame clones and leaves some out. Of approximately 300,000 clones in the sample, 90% are singletons; the top ten hold 6% to 7%. The sample comprised peripheral blood. These receptors were collected from a woman in her twenties or thirties with COVID-19, enrolled during active disease.

V gene TRBV10-2 combines with J gene TRBJ1-1; D unresolved. Germline values: CDR1 WSHSY, CDR2 SAAADI. CDR3 length equals 15 residues. Trimming removed 5 bases at V and 5 bases at J, with 18 bases between. CDR3 residues: CASSLRQGLGTEAFF. The CDR3 nucleotides read TGCGCCAGCAGTTTGAGGCAAGGCTTAGGAACTGAAGCTTTCTTT.

The J gene is TRBJ2-7, the V gene TRBV7-2, with 8 bases lining up with TRBD2. Per germline, CDR1 SGHTA and CDR2 FQGNSA. Germline trimming cut 6 bases from V and 0 bases from J; bases unmatched to any gene: 7. This CDR3 spans 15 amino acids. This CDR3 is CASSSGRGNSYEQYF. The CDR3 DNA sequence: TGTGCCAGCAGTTCCGGGAGGGGGAACTCCTACGAGCAGTACTTC.

V is TRBV28 and J is TRBJ2-1, with TRBD2 identical over 11 bases. The germline gives CDR1 MDHEN, CDR2 SYDVKM. J was trimmed by 8 bases and V by 3 bases; bases with no gene match: 6. CDR3 size: 15 residues. The CDR3 sequence is CASSLGLAGGDEQFF. The DNA for the CDR3 is TGTGCCAGCAGTTTGGGGTTAGCGGGAGGGGATGAGCAGTTCTTC.

This chain links TRBV5-4 with TRBJ2-1; 7 nucleotides line up with TRBD2. The CDR3 has 14 residues. V was pared by 0 bases and J by 9 bases, with 6 bases of the junction left unmatched. Germline V gene lookup returns CDR1 SGHNT and CDR2 YYREEE (reference sequence). The CDR3 DNA sequence: TGTGCCAGCAGCTTGGACGGCGGGAGAGCTGAGCAGTTCTTC. The encoded protein is CASSLDGGRAEQFF.

This clone has only a few counts. The genes are TRBV9 and TRBJ1-2; weak D call: TRBD1 (5 bases). The CDR3 spans 13 residues. V was cut by 0 bases and J by 4 bases, with 7 bases left in between. Germline V CDR1 and CDR2: SGDLS, YYNGEE. The CDR3 region has the DNA TGTGCCAGCAGCGTAGGACAGTCCTATGGCTACACCTTC. This translates into CASSVGQSYGYTF.

This sequence joins TRBV30 and TRBJ2-7, with no clear D. The V and J ends lost 0 bases and 4 bases respectively, with 7 bases between them. CDR1 and CDR2 (germline): GTSNPN, SVGIG (reference sequence). The CDR3 sequence is 12 residues long. DNA of the CDR3: TGTGCCTGGAGTGTACACGATTACGAGCAGTACTTC. It translates to CAWSVHDYEQYF. Full variable domain (remainder filled in from reference TRBV30 and TRBJ2-7): SQTIHQWPATLVQPVGSPLSLECTVEGTSNPNLYWYRQAAGRGLQLLFYSVGIGQISSEVPQNLSASRPQDRQFILSSKKLLLSDSGFYLCAWSVHDYEQYFGPGTRLTVT.

The chain has TRBV10-3 and TRBJ2-7; possible D gene TRBD2, 6 bases. Trimming left V 4 bases short and J 2 bases short, with 15 bases between. Germline CDR1 is ENHRY and CDR2 is SYGVKD. The CDR3 has 15 amino acids. The CDR3 protein is CAISALGLGAYEQYF. For the CDR3, the DNA is TGTGCCATCAGTGCTCTGGGACTGGGGGCCTACGAGCAGTACTTC.

The J gene is TRBJ2-7, the V gene TRBV30; a weak D match, TRBD2 (6 bases). The CDR3 is 13 amino acids. Deletions cut 0 bases from V and 7 bases from J, with 13 bases between. Germline V gene sequence: CDR1 GTSNPN, CDR2 SVGIG (reference sequence). Written as DNA, the CDR3 is TGTGCCTGGAGTGTACTGTCAGGAGGGGAGCAGTACTTC. Protein sequence: CAWSVLSGGEQYF.

CDR3 sequence reads: CASSNAGTTGEQYF. As DNA, the CDR3 is TGTGCCAGTAGTAACGCCGGGACAACGGGAGAGCAGTACTTC. This chain connects TRBV19 to TRBJ2-7; D possibly corresponds to TRBD1 (6 bases). V was trimmed by 4 bases and J by 7 bases, leaving 17 bases between them. Germline V gene sequence: CDR1 LNHDA, CDR2 SQIVND (reference sequence). The CDR3 runs to 14 residues.